Here is one T cell receptor (beta chain) with its context. Its antigen is undetermined. Germline lookup yields CDR1 KGHSH and CDR2 LQKENI. Trimming took 6 bases from V and 0 from J; bases not matched to a gene: 5. The CDR3 sequence is 15 residues long. These data originate in a study of T cell responses to AZD1222 COVID-19 vaccine. TCRdb keeps only in-frame clones here, not all; method: immunoSEQ multiplex PCR. The sample holds around 140,000 clones, around 90% seen once. Overall study results and limits: Following two doses of AZD1222, Spike-specific TCR breadth and depth rose. The donor cohort was predominantly white British with a female majority, and clonal diversity may have been underestimated. Repertoire collection took place solely once the T cell response had peaked.

J is TRBJ1-3 and V is TRBV18; TRBD1 aligns across 7 bases. The sample was peripheral blood, taken 28 days after the second AZD1222 dose. This clonotype was sampled from an adult who received the AZD1222 COVID-19 vaccine. The CDR3 bases are TGTGCCAGCTCCCATACAGGGGACTCTGGAAACACCATATATTTT. As protein: CASSHTGDSGNTIYF. The entire variable domain, with the rest obtained from reference TRBV18 and TRBJ1-3, is as follows: NAGVMQNPRHLVRRRGQEARLRCSPMKGHSHVYWYRQLPEEGLKFMVYLQKENIIDESGMPKERFSAEFPKEGPSILRIQQVVRGDSAAYFCASSHTGDSGNTIYFGEGSWLTVV.